This T cell receptor beta chain was documented in a study of blood T cell repertoires in COVID-19. On the study more broadly: Whether acute or convalescent, the COVID-19 samples came from the United States, Italy and Spain.

CDR3 length: 16 amino acids. In germline, CDR1 is SGDLS, CDR2 YYNGEE. V lost 1 base and J 0 bases, leaving 12 bases between the germline ends. This clone was seen only once. The authors' processing: From reference gene primer amplification, estimates of nucleated cell counts were derived. Sequenced by immunoSEQ multiplex PCR; TCRdb stores in-frame clones only, minus some. V and J calls and clone size come straight from that table; D and trimming were deduced from the DNA. The sample has 95,000 to 150,000 clones, just under 80% seen once. Specimen: peripheral blood. The chain recombines TRBV9 with TRBJ2-3; TRBD2 might be the D (6 bases). This sequence was found in a human donor in a cohort sampled during active COVID-19. Here the CDR3 reads CASSVSASGSTDTQYF. The CDR3 region has the DNA TGTGCCAGCAGCGTATCGGCCAGCGGGAGCACAGATACGCAGTATTTT.